These T cell receptor beta chains were read from a single sample in a study of blood T cell repertoires in COVID-19. Clones were read by immunoSEQ multiplex PCR, and TCRdb kept only the in-frame ones, dropping some. The table includes under 350,000 clones, about nine tenths detected once. Sequenced material: PBMCs or T cells enriched from blood (not recorded which). The receptor source for this set is a woman in her 40s who had recovered from COVID-19. Each CDR3 is given with its conserved first and last residue. D genes are given only for firm matches. Expanded clones are given a class, and other clones once, few, many or no size at all.

clone size: NA; CDR3 length: 13; V gene: TRBV7-3; J gene: TRBJ1-1; D gene: NA; CDR3 protein: CASSLRGSREAFF; CDR3 DNA: TGTGCCAGCAGCTTAAGAGGTAGTCGTGAAGCTTTCTTT
clone size: NA; CDR3 length: 16; V gene: TRBV5-1; J gene: TRBJ1-6; D gene: TRBD1; CDR3 protein: CASRPPGTGDNSPLHF; CDR3 DNA: TGCGCCAGCAGGCCCCCCGGGACAGGGGATAATTCACCCCTCCACTTT
clone size: NA; CDR3 length: 14; V gene: TRBV27; J gene: TRBJ1-2; D gene: TRBD1; CDR3 protein: CATLGQGANYGYTF; CDR3 DNA: TGTGCCACCCTAGGACAGGGGGCAAACTATGGCTACACCTTC
clone size: NA; CDR3 length: 15; V gene: TRBV6-2/TRBV6-3; J gene: TRBJ2-2; D gene: NA; CDR3 protein: CASSYAQGYTGELFF; CDR3 DNA: TGTGCCAGCAGTTACGCACAGGGTTACACCGGGGAGCTGTTTTTT
clone size: NA; CDR3 length: 16; V gene: TRBV5-1; J gene: TRBJ1-3; D gene: NA; CDR3 protein: CASSFGSGSSGNTIYF; CDR3 DNA: TGCGCCAGCAGCTTTGGATCGGGGAGCTCTGGAAACACCATATATTTT
clone size: NA; CDR3 length: 16; V gene: TRBV4-1; J gene: TRBJ2-1; D gene: TRBD2; CDR3 protein: CASSQDLSRGGLEQFF; CDR3 DNA: TGCGCCAGCAGCCAAGACCTCTCGCGGGGGGGCCTTGAGCAGTTCTTC
clone size: NA; CDR3 length: 13; V gene: TRBV9; J gene: TRBJ1-2; D gene: NA; CDR3 protein: CASSVVQGGGYTF; CDR3 DNA: TGTGCCAGCAGCGTAGTACAGGGCGGTGGCTACACCTTC
clone size: NA; CDR3 length: 15; V gene: TRBV9; J gene: TRBJ2-1; D gene: TRBD2; CDR3 protein: CASSDAGTSYNEQFF; CDR3 DNA: TGTGCCAGCAGCGATGCCGGGACTAGTTACAATGAGCAGTTCTTC
clone size: few; CDR3 length: 19; V gene: TRBV5-6; J gene: TRBJ2-6; D gene: TRBD1; CDR3 protein: CASSHPKTGGFSGANVLTF; CDR3 DNA: TGTGCCAGCAGCCATCCGAAGACAGGGGGTTTCTCTGGGGCCAACGTCCTGACTTTC
clone size: NA; CDR3 length: 15; V gene: TRBV7-3; J gene: TRBJ2-3; D gene: TRBD2; CDR3 protein: CASSLQAGAWDTQYF; CDR3 DNA: TGTGCCAGCAGCCTCCAAGCGGGAGCGTGGGATACGCAGTATTTT
clone size: NA; CDR3 length: 15; V gene: TRBV5-1; J gene: TRBJ2-2; D gene: TRBD1; CDR3 protein: CASSSRTGDTGELFF; CDR3 DNA: TGCGCCAGCAGCTCCAGGACAGGGGACACCGGGGAGCTGTTTTTT
clone size: NA; CDR3 length: 13; V gene: TRBV2; J gene: TRBJ2-5; D gene: NA; CDR3 protein: CASSDSSQETQYF; CDR3 DNA: TGTGCCAGCAGTGATAGCAGCCAAGAGACCCAGTACTTC
clone size: NA; CDR3 length: 18; V gene: TRBV7-3; J gene: TRBJ2-1; D gene: NA; CDR3 protein: CASSPQGVRARSYNEQFF; CDR3 DNA: TGTGCCAGCAGCCCACAGGGTGTGCGGGCCCGCTCCTACAATGAGCAGTTCTTC
clone size: NA; CDR3 length: 15; V gene: TRBV5-1; J gene: TRBJ2-3; D gene: NA; CDR3 protein: CASSLSDGDRDTQYF; CDR3 DNA: TGCGCCAGCAGCTTGTCGGACGGGGATAGAGATACGCAGTATTTT
clone size: NA; CDR3 length: 15; V gene: TRBV24-1; J gene: TRBJ2-1; D gene: TRBD2; CDR3 protein: CATSDPSDGRAEQFF; CDR3 DNA: TGTGCCACCAGTGATCCTTCTGACGGGAGGGCTGAGCAGTTCTTC
clone size: NA; CDR3 length: 13; V gene: TRBV29-1; J gene: TRBJ1-1; D gene: TRBD1; CDR3 protein: CSVVGDRLGKAFF; CDR3 DNA: TGCAGCGTTGTAGGGGACAGGTTGGGGAAAGCTTTCTTT
clone size: NA; CDR3 length: 14; V gene: TRBV7-9; J gene: TRBJ1-2; D gene: NA; CDR3 protein: CASSLAGTHYGYTF; CDR3 DNA: TGTGCCAGCAGCTTAGCCGGGACACACTATGGCTACACCTTC
clone size: NA; CDR3 length: 15; V gene: TRBV19; J gene: TRBJ1-4; D gene: NA; CDR3 protein: CASNLEAGINEKLFF; CDR3 DNA: TGTGCCAGTAATCTCGAGGCGGGGATTAATGAAAAACTGTTTTTT
clone size: NA; CDR3 length: 15; V gene: TRBV4-1; J gene: TRBJ2-5; D gene: TRBD1; CDR3 protein: CASSPRTGLQETQYF; CDR3 DNA: TGCGCCAGCAGCCCGAGGACAGGGCTTCAAGAGACCCAGTACTTC
clone size: NA; CDR3 length: 13; V gene: TRBV29-1; J gene: TRBJ1-2; D gene: NA; CDR3 protein: CSVSTGRSYGYTF; CDR3 DNA: TGCAGCGTTTCGACCGGGAGGAGTTATGGCTACACCTTC
clone size: NA; CDR3 length: 11; V gene: TRBV19; J gene: TRBJ2-1; D gene: NA; CDR3 protein: CASKRAGEQFF; CDR3 DNA: TGTGCCAGTAAGAGAGCTGGTGAGCAGTTCTTC
clone size: NA; CDR3 length: 13; V gene: TRBV7-3; J gene: TRBJ1-2; D gene: NA; CDR3 protein: CASSPDRNYGYTF; CDR3 DNA: TGTGCCAGCAGTCCCGACAGAAACTATGGCTACACCTTC
clone size: few; CDR3 length: 15; V gene: TRBV18; J gene: TRBJ1-2; D gene: TRBD1; CDR3 protein: CASSPGGGVENGYTF; CDR3 DNA: TGTGCCAGCTCACCAGGAGGGGGCGTGGAGAATGGCTACACCTTC
clone size: NA; CDR3 length: 17; V gene: TRBV4-1; J gene: TRBJ2-3; D gene: TRBD2; CDR3 protein: CASSQVGLAGGPDTQYF; CDR3 DNA: TGCGCCAGCAGCCAAGTGGGACTAGCGGGAGGGCCAGATACGCAGTATTTT
clone size: NA; CDR3 length: 12; V gene: TRBV2; J gene: TRBJ1-2; D gene: NA; CDR3 protein: CASSRATYGYTF; CDR3 DNA: TGTGCCAGCAGCAGGGCGACCTATGGCTACACCTTC
clone size: NA; CDR3 length: 12; V gene: TRBV30; J gene: TRBJ1-4; D gene: NA; CDR3 protein: CAWSGNNEKLFF; CDR3 DNA: TGTGCCTGGAGCGGTAACAATGAAAAACTGTTTTTT
clone size: NA; CDR3 length: 15; V gene: TRBV3-1/TRBV3-2; J gene: TRBJ1-5; D gene: NA; CDR3 protein: CASSQVPGRNQPQHF; CDR3 DNA: TGTGCCAGCAGCCAAGTCCCGGGTCGCAATCAGCCCCAGCATTTT
clone size: NA; CDR3 length: 14; V gene: TRBV25-1; J gene: TRBJ2-1; D gene: TRBD2; CDR3 protein: CASSESGTSGRQFF; CDR3 DNA: TGTGCCAGCAGTGAATCGGGGACTAGCGGGAGACAGTTCTTC
clone size: NA; CDR3 length: 14; V gene: TRBV4-2; J gene: TRBJ2-7; D gene: NA; CDR3 protein: CASSQPGDGYEQYF; CDR3 DNA: TGTGCCAGCAGTCAACCCGGGGATGGCTACGAGCAGTACTTC
clone size: NA; CDR3 length: 16; V gene: TRBV4-1; J gene: TRBJ2-1; D gene: TRBD1; CDR3 protein: CASSQVTGGRGNEQFF; CDR3 DNA: TGCGCCAGCAGCCAAGTCACAGGGGGAAGAGGCAATGAGCAGTTCTTC
clone size: NA; CDR3 length: 15; V gene: TRBV11-2; J gene: TRBJ1-4; D gene: TRBD1; CDR3 protein: CASSPNRGDLGKLFF; CDR3 DNA: TGTGCCAGCAGCCCCAACAGGGGCGATCTTGGCAAACTGTTTTTT
clone size: NA; CDR3 length: 16; V gene: TRBV7-9; J gene: TRBJ2-3; D gene: TRBD1; CDR3 protein: CASSPWTGGGTDTQYF; CDR3 DNA: TGTGCCAGCAGCCCCTGGACAGGGGGAGGCACAGATACGCAGTATTTT
clone size: NA; CDR3 length: 14; V gene: TRBV19; J gene: TRBJ1-2; D gene: NA; CDR3 protein: CASSVEGARDGYTF; CDR3 DNA: TGTGCCAGTAGTGTAGAAGGGGCCCGGGATGGCTACACCTTC
clone size: NA; CDR3 length: 15; V gene: TRBV11-2; J gene: TRBJ2-2; D gene: NA; CDR3 protein: CASSLVRGYTGELFF; CDR3 DNA: TGTGCCAGCAGCTTAGTTCGGGGGTACACCGGGGAGCTGTTTTTT
clone size: NA; CDR3 length: 15; V gene: TRBV4-2; J gene: TRBJ2-3; D gene: NA; CDR3 protein: CASSQDAGPTDTQYF; CDR3 DNA: TGTGCCAGCAGCCAAGACGCAGGGCCCACAGATACGCAGTATTTT
clone size: NA; CDR3 length: 14; V gene: TRBV24-1; J gene: TRBJ1-2; D gene: NA; CDR3 protein: CATSDPRRNYGYTF; CDR3 DNA: TGTGCCACCAGTGATCCTCGCCGGAACTATGGCTACACCTTC
clone size: NA; CDR3 length: 14; V gene: TRBV11-3; J gene: TRBJ2-5; D gene: NA; CDR3 protein: CASSSRDTQETQYF; CDR3 DNA: TGTGCCAGCAGCTCCCGGGACACCCAAGAGACCCAGTACTTC
clone size: NA; CDR3 length: 17; V gene: TRBV18; J gene: TRBJ1-5; D gene: TRBD1; CDR3 protein: CASSRDPPGQGTQPQHF; CDR3 DNA: TGTGCCAGCTCACGAGATCCTCCGGGACAGGGGACCCAGCCCCAGCATTTT
clone size: NA; CDR3 length: 15; V gene: TRBV21-1; J gene: TRBJ2-1; D gene: NA; CDR3 protein: CASSHGLAGDNEQFF; CDR3 DNA: TGTGCCAGCAGCCACGGACTAGCGGGAGACAATGAGCAGTTCTTC
clone size: NA; CDR3 length: 15; V gene: TRBV18; J gene: TRBJ2-3; D gene: NA; CDR3 protein: CASSPWAGARDTQYF; CDR3 DNA: TGTGCCAGCTCACCATGGGCGGGGGCAAGAGATACGCAGTATTTT
clone size: NA; CDR3 length: 15; V gene: TRBV19; J gene: TRBJ2-7; D gene: TRBD2; CDR3 protein: CASSIRTSGSYEQYF; CDR3 DNA: TGTGCCAGTAGTATTAGGACTAGCGGGTCCTACGAGCAGTACTTC
clone size: NA; CDR3 length: 16; V gene: TRBV5-1; J gene: TRBJ2-7; D gene: TRBD1; CDR3 protein: CASSSSTGTANFEQYF; CDR3 DNA: TGCGCCAGCAGCTCATCGACCGGGACAGCTAATTTCGAGCAGTACTTC
clone size: NA; CDR3 length: 14; V gene: TRBV2; J gene: TRBJ2-7; D gene: NA; CDR3 protein: CASSEPSRAHEQYF; CDR3 DNA: TGTGCCAGCAGTGAACCCTCCAGGGCCCACGAGCAGTACTTC
clone size: NA; CDR3 length: 15; V gene: TRBV14; J gene: TRBJ1-1; D gene: TRBD1; CDR3 protein: CASSPTGGIRTEAFF; CDR3 DNA: TGTGCCAGCAGCCCGACAGGGGGAATTCGCACTGAAGCTTTCTTT
clone size: once; CDR3 length: 17; V gene: TRBV7-6; J gene: TRBJ1-5; D gene: NA; CDR3 protein: CASSLAVGEDSNQPQHF; CDR3 DNA: TGTGCCAGCAGCTTAGCGGTGGGGGAGGATAGCAATCAGCCCCAGCATTTT
clone size: NA; CDR3 length: 17; V gene: TRBV19; J gene: TRBJ1-2; D gene: TRBD1; CDR3 protein: CASSITLRDRGRYGYTF; CDR3 DNA: TGTGCCAGTAGTATAACACTCCGGGACAGGGGCCGCTATGGCTACACCTTC
clone size: NA; CDR3 length: 21; V gene: TRBV18; J gene: TRBJ1-1; D gene: NA; CDR3 protein: CASSPDRTGTWDGWGISKAFF; CDR3 DNA: TGTGCCAGCTCACCAGACCGAACAGGGACGTGGGATGGGTGGGGTATCTCGAAAGCTTTCTTT
clone size: NA; CDR3 length: 13; V gene: TRBV5-6; J gene: TRBJ1-6; D gene: NA; CDR3 protein: CASSLGQNSPLHF; CDR3 DNA: TGTGCCAGCAGCTTGGGACAGAATTCACCCCTCCACTTT
clone size: NA; CDR3 length: 15; V gene: TRBV9; J gene: TRBJ1-6; D gene: NA; CDR3 protein: CASSGSSPSHSPLHF; CDR3 DNA: TGTGCCAGCAGCGGATCCTCACCTAGCCATTCACCCCTCCACTTT
clone size: NA; CDR3 length: 15; V gene: TRBV5-6; J gene: TRBJ1-1; D gene: NA; CDR3 protein: CASSMMSRGNTEAFF; CDR3 DNA: TGTGCCAGCAGCATGATGTCCAGGGGGAACACTGAAGCTTTCTTT
clone size: NA; CDR3 length: 16; V gene: TRBV19; J gene: TRBJ2-3; D gene: TRBD1; CDR3 protein: CASSAQGAHPTDTQYF; CDR3 DNA: TGTGCCAGTAGTGCCCAGGGGGCCCATCCCACAGATACGCAGTATTTT
clone size: NA; CDR3 length: 14; V gene: TRBV5-5; J gene: TRBJ1-5; D gene: NA; CDR3 protein: CASSLVTLDQPQHF; CDR3 DNA: TGTGCCAGCAGCTTGGTGACATTGGATCAGCCCCAGCATTTT
clone size: NA; CDR3 length: 13; V gene: TRBV5-4; J gene: TRBJ1-3; D gene: NA; CDR3 protein: CASSLDRGNTIYF; CDR3 DNA: TGTGCCAGCAGCTTGGACAGGGGAAACACCATATATTTT
clone size: NA; CDR3 length: 13; V gene: TRBV6-5; J gene: TRBJ1-1; D gene: NA; CDR3 protein: CASKEGQATEAFF; CDR3 DNA: TGTGCCAGCAAGGAGGGGCAGGCCACTGAAGCTTTCTTT
clone size: NA; CDR3 length: 16; V gene: TRBV5-1; J gene: TRBJ2-1; D gene: TRBD2; CDR3 protein: CASSSRLAGGNNEQFF; CDR3 DNA: TGCGCCAGCAGTTCCCGACTAGCGGGGGGAAACAATGAGCAGTTCTTC